The rows below give T cell receptor beta chains drawn from one sample of a study of blood T cells in healthy people across ages. TCRdb passed the 5' RACE reads through MiXCR, listing each CDR3 protein once. The top ten clones hold 20% to 25% of a sample with approximately 800,000 distinct CDR3 sequences, nearly 60% of them seen once. Sequencing was performed on blood. The origin of the receptors is a man aged 30 to 45 in good health. Each CDR3 is given without its conserved first and last residue. Fields, in order: V gene, J gene, CDR3 length, CDR3 protein.

V: TRBV12-3/TRBV12-4
J: TRBJ1-2
length: 10
CDR3: ASSPWTVGYT

V: TRBV29-1
J: TRBJ2-7
length: 10
CDR3: SKTGGSDEQY

V: TRBV6-4
J: TRBJ2-1
length: 13
CDR3: ASITTRIGVSEQF

V: TRBV10-3
J: TRBJ2-7
length: 11
CDR3: AISTTEGYEQY

V: TRBV6-4
J: TRBJ2-3
length: 12
CDR3: ASSERADRDTQY

V: TRBV10-3
J: TRBJ2-1
length: 14
CDR3: AIRGAQGVSYNERF

V: TRBV29-1
J: TRBJ1-2
length: 10
CDR3: SVDLDKHGYT

V: TRBV6-2/TRBV6-3
J: TRBJ2-6
length: 13
CDR3: ASSHGGTGANVLT

V: TRBV20-1
J: TRBJ2-1
length: 12
CDR3: SASAGTLNNEQF

V: TRBV20-1
J: TRBJ2-6
length: 15
CDR3: SARERLAGSGANVLT

V: TRBV20-1
J: TRBJ2-3
length: 13
CDR3: SAREEAPGDDTQY